This TCR beta chain was recorded in a study of shared T cell receptors in the human thymus. Germline trimming cut 4 bases from V and 5 bases from J; bases unmatched to any gene: 7. The germline V gene encodes CDR1 SGHRS and CDR2 YFSETQ. The CDR3 is 15 amino acids. Assay: immunoSEQ multiplex PCR; the TCRdb copy retains only in-frame clones and omits some. The table records 600,000 or so clones, roughly 86% of them present only once. The sample was also linked to a second study, of human thymus T cells. This second study notes: Healthy Finnish infants undergoing corrective surgery for congenital heart defects were the donors. V and J genes seemed to be used with bias in thymic and blood repertoires.

The clonotype comes from a boy in the first two years of life with a congenital heart defect. The sample consisted of thymocytes. The chain couples TRBV5-1 to TRBJ1-4; TRBD1 agrees at 8 bases. This CDR3 is CASSQTGALNEKLFF. As DNA, the CDR3 is TGCGCCAGCAGCCAGACAGGGGCCTTAAATGAAAAACTGTTTTTT.